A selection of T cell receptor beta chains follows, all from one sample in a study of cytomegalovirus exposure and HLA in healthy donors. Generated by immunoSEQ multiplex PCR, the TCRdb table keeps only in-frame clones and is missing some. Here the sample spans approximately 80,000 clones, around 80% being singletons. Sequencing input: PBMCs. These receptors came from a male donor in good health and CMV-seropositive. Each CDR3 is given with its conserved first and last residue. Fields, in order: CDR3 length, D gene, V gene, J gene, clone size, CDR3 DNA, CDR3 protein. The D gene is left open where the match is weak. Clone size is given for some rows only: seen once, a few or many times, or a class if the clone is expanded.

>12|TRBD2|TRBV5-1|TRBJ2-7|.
TGCGCCAGCAGCGGGGGGGGCTACGAGCAGTACTTC
CASSGGGYEQYF
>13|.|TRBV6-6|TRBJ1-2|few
TGTGCCAGCAGTTCGGACGGGATCTATGGCTACACCTTC
CASSSDGIYGYTF
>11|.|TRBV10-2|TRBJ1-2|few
TGCGCCATAGCGGCTAACTATGGCTACACCTTC
CAIAANYGYTF
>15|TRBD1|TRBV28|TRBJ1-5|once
TGTGCCACGAAATCGGACAGGAGTAGCAATCAGCCCCAGCATTTT
CATKSDRSSNQPQHF
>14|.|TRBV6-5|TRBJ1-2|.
TGTGCCAGCAGTTACTCGCAGGGCAACTATGGCTACACCTTC
CASSYSQGNYGYTF
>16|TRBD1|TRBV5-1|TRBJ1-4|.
TGCGCCAGCAGCTTGACGCGACAGGGTTGGAATGAAAAACTGTTTTTT
CASSLTRQGWNEKLFF
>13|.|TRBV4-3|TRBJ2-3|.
TGCGCCAGCAGCCAAGTCGGCACAGATACGCAGTATTTT
CASSQVGTDTQYF
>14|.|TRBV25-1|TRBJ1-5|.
TGTGCCAGCAGCACAGGGAGTCGTAATCAGCCCCAGCATTTT
CASSTGSRNQPQHF
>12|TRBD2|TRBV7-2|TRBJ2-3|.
TGTGCCAGCAGCCCTAGGACTAGCCCGCAGTATTTT
CASSPRTSPQYF
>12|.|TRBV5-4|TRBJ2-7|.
TGTGCCAGCAGCCCTGACAGCTACGAGCAGTACTTC
CASSPDSYEQYF
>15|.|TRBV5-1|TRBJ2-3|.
TGCGCCAGCAGCCCGGAGGTGGGCGGCACAGATACGCAGTATTTT
CASSPEVGGTDTQYF
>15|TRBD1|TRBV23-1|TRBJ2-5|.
TGCGCCAGCAGCCGCAGGACAGGGGCTTGGGAGACCCAGTACTTC
CASSRRTGAWETQYF
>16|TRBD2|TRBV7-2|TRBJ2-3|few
TGTGCCAGCAGCTCCGGACTAGCGGGTCGCACAGATACGCAGTATTTT
CASSSGLAGRTDTQYF
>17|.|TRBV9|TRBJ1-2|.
TGTGCCAGCAGCCCCCTTGGGGGGAACAGTCCGAACTATGGCTACACCTTC
CASSPLGGNSPNYGYTF
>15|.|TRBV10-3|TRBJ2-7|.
TGTGCCATCAGTGGGGCGGGTGCCAGCTCCTACGAGCAGTACTTC
CAISGAGASSYEQYF
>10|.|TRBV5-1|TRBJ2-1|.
TGCGCCATATCGGGAAATGAGCAGTTCTTC
CAISGNEQFF
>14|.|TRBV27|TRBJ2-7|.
TGTGCCAGCAGTTTATCGGACAGCTCCTACGAGCAGTACTTC
CASSLSDSSYEQYF
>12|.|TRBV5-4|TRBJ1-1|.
TGTGCCAGCAGCGCGATTCCAGGAGAAGCTTTCTTT
CASSAIPGEAFF
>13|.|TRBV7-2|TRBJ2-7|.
TGTGCCAGCAGCTCAGGGGACTCCTACGAGCAGTACTTC
CASSSGDSYEQYF
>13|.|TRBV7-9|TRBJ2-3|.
TGTGCCAGCAGCTCTCCAGGGGCCGATACGCAGTATTTT
CASSSPGADTQYF
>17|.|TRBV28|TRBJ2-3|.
TGTGCCAGCAGCCCTCTCACAGGGACAAGGATATCAGATACGCAGTATTTT
CASSPLTGTRISDTQYF
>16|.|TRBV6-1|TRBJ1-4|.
TGTGCCAGCAGTGAAGCCCCGCTTCAGGTGGGCGAAAAACTGTTTTTT
CASSEAPLQVGEKLFF
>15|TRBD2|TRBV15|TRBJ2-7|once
TGTGCCACCAGCATTACTAGCGGGCTTTCCTACGAGCAGTACTTC
CATSITSGLSYEQYF
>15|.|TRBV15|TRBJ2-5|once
TGTGCCACCAGCCAAACCTTGGGACTGAAAGAGACCCAGTACTTC
CATSQTLGLKETQYF
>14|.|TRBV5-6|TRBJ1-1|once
TGTGCCAGCAGCTTGGTTGGGGCTGGTGGTGAAGCTTTCTTT
CASSLVGAGGEAFF
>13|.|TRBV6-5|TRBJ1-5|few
TGTGCCAGCAGTTACTCGACTTATCAGCCCCAGCATTTT
CASSYSTYQPQHF
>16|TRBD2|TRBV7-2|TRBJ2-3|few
TGTGCCAGCAGCTTTCTAGCGGGGGCTAGCACAGATACGCAGTATTTT
CASSFLAGASTDTQYF
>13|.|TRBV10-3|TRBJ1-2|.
TGTGCCATCAGTGAGTCGGACAGCCATGGCTACACCTTC
CAISESDSHGYTF
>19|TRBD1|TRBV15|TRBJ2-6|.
TGTGCCACCAGCGGACCTCCCGGGACAGTAAACTCTGGGGCCAACGTCCTGACTTTC
CATSGPPGTVNSGANVLTF
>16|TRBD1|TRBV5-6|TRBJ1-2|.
TGTGCCAGCAGCTTGGGACAGGGGTTCATGGGCTATGGCTACACCTTC
CASSLGQGFMGYGYTF
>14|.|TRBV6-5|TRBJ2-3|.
TGTGCCAGCAGGTTAGCGGCTAACACAGATACGCAGTATTTT
CASRLAANTDTQYF
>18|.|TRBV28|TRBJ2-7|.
TGTGCCAGCAGTACTCCGGGACTCCGAATTAAGAGCTCCTACGAGCAGTACTTC
CASSTPGLRIKSSYEQYF
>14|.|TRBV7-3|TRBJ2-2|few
TGTGCCAGCAGCTCAACTCGGAACACCGGGGAGCTGTTTTTT
CASSSTRNTGELFF
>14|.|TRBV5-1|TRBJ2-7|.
TGCGCCAGCAGCTTGGCAGGGGACCCCTACGAGCAGTACTTC
CASSLAGDPYEQYF
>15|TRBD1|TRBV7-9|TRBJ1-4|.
TGTGCCAGCAGCTCAGGACAGGGGTCATTTGAAAAACTGTTTTTT
CASSSGQGSFEKLFF
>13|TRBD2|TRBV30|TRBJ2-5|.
TGTGCCTGGGATAGCGGGTTTGGAGAGACCCAGTACTTC
CAWDSGFGETQYF
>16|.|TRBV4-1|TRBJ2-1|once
TGCGCCAGCAGCCAAGGAGAACTAGTCCCTAACAATGAGCAGTTCTTC
CASSQGELVPNNEQFF
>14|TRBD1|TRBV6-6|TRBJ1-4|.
TGTGCCAGCAGGGCACAGGGGTTCAATGAAAAACTGTTTTTT
CASRAQGFNEKLFF
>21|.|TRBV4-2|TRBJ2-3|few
TGTGCCAGCAGCCAAGAATCAGGAGGGTTTGGGCGCCTAACGTCGGGGGTTACGCAGTATTTT
CASSQESGGFGRLTSGVTQYF